This paragraph reports one TCR beta chain. This record comes from a study of blood T cell repertoires in COVID-19. Sequencing used immunoSEQ multiplex PCR; TCRdb keeps in-frame clones, though not all of them. Here the sample spans 200,000 to 300,000 clones, around 89% being singletons. The CDR3 spans 14 residues. The V segment lost 3 bases and the J segment 7 bases; nucleotides outside the gene matches: 8. From germline, CDR1 is SGDLS and CDR2 YYNGEE. Sequenced material: PBMCs or T cells enriched from blood (not recorded which). The origin of this receptor is a woman younger than 45 who had recovered from COVID-19. The gene calls are TRBV9 and TRBJ2-7; 9 nucleotides align to TRBD2. The DNA for the CDR3 is TGTGCCAGCAGCGGACAGCGGGAGGCGGGAGAGCAGTACTTC. It is translated as CASSGQREAGEQYF.